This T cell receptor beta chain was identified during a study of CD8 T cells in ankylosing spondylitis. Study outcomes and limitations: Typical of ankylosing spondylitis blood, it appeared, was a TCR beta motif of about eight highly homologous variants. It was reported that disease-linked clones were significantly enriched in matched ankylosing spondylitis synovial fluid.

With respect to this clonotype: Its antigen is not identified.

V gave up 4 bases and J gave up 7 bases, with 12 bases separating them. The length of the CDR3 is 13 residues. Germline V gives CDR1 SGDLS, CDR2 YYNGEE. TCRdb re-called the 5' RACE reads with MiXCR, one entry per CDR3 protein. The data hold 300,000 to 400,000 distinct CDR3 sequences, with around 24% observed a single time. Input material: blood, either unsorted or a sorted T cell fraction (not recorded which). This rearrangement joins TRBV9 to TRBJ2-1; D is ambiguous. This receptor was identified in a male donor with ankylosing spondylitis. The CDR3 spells CASSPSVENEQFF. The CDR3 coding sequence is TGTGCCAGCAGCCCCTCCGTGGAGAATGAGCAGTTCTTC.